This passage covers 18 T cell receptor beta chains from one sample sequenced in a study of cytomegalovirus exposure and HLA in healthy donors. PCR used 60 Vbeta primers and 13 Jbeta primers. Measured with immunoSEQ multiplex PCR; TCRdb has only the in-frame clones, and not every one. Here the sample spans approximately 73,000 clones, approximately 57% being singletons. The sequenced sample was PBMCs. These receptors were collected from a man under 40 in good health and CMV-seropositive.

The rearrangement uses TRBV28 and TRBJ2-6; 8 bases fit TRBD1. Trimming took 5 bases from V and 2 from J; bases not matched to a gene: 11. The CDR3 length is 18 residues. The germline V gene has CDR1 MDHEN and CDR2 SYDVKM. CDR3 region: CASSPVRAGQAGANVLTF. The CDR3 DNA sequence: TGTGCCAGCAGTCCCGTCCGCGCGGGACAGGCTGGGGCCAACGTCCTGACTTTC.

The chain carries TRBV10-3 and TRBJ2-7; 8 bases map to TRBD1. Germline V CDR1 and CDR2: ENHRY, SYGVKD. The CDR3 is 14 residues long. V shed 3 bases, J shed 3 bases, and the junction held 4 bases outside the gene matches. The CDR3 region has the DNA TGTGCCATCAGTGAAACAGGGGGGAGCTACGAGCAGTACTTC. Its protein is CAISETGGSYEQYF.

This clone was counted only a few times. The CDR3 coding sequence is TGTGCCAGCAGCTTAACTACCGATGAGCAGTTCTTC. As protein: CASSLTTDEQFF. J is TRBJ2-1 and V is TRBV7-9; D ambiguous. Germline CDR1 SEHNR, CDR2 FQNEAQ (reference sequence). Trimming took 2 bases from V and 8 from J, leaving 7 bases between them. CDR3 length: 12 residues.

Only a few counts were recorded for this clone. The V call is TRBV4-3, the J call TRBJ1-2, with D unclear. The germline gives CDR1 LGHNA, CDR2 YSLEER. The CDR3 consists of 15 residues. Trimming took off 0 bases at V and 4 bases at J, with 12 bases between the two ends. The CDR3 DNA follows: TGCGCCAGCAGCCAAGATCGAGAGGCGCCCTATGGCTACACCTTC. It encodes CASSQDREAPYGYTF.

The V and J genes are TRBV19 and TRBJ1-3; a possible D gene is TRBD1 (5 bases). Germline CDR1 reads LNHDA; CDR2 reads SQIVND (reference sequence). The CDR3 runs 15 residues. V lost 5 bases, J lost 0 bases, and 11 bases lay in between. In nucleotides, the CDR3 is TGTGCCAGTAGTTCCTCAGGGCGCTCTGGAAACACCATATATTTT. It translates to CASSSSGRSGNTIYF.

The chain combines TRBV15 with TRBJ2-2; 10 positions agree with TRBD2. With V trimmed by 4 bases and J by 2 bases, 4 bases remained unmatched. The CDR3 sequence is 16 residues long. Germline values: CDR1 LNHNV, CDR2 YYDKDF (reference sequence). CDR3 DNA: TGTGCCACCAGCACAGGGACTAGCGTAAACACCGGGGAGCTGTTTTTT. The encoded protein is CATSTGTSVNTGELFF.

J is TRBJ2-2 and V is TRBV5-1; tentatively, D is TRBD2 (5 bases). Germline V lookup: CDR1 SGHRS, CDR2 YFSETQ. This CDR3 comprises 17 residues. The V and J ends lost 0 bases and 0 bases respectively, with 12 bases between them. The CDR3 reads CASSLEGAGPNTGELFF. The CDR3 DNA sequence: TGCGCCAGCAGCTTGGAGGGTGCGGGCCCGAACACCGGGGAGCTGTTTTTT.

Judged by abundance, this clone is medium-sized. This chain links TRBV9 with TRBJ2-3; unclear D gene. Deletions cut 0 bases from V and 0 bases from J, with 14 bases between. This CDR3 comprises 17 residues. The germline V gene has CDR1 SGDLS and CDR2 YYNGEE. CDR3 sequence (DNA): TGTGCCAGCAGCGTAGCTGGTGGCGGCACTAGCACAGATACGCAGTATTTT. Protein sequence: CASSVAGGGTSTDTQYF.

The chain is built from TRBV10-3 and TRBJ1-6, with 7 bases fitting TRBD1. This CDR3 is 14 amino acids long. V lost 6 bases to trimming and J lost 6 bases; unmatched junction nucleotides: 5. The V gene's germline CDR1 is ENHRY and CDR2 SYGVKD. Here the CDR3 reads CAIRSQGLNSPLHF. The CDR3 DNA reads TGTGCCATCAGATCACAGGGGCTTAATTCACCCCTCCACTTT.

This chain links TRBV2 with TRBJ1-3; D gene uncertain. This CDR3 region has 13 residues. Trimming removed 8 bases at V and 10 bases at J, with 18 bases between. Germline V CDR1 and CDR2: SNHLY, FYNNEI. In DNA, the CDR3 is TGTGCCAGCGAGTTGGCAGCCGCGGGGACCATATATTTT. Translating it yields CASELAAAGTIYF.

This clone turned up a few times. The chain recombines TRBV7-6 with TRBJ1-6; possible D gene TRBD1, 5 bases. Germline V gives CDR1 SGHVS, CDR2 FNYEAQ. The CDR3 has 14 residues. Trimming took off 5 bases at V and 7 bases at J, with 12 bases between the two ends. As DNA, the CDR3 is TGTGCCAGCAGCCACGGAGGGGACAATTCACCCCTCCACTTT. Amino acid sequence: CASSHGGDNSPLHF.

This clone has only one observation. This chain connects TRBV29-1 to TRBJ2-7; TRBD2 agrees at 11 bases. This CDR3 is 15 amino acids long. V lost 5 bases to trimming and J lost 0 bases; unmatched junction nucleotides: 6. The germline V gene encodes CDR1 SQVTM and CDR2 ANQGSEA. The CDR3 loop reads CSVYLAGGPSYEQYF. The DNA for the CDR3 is TGCAGCGTTTATCTAGCGGGAGGACCCTCCTACGAGCAGTACTTC.

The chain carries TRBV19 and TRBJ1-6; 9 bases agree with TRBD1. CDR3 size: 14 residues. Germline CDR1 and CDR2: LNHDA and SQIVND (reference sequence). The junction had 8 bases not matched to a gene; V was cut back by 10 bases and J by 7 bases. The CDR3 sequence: CATTGGRRNSPLHF. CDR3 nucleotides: TGTGCCACCACAGGGGGCAGGAGGAATTCACCCCTCCACTTT. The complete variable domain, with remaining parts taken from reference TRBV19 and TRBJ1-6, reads DGGITQSPKYLFRKEGQNVTLSCEQNLNHDAMYWYRQDPGQGLRLIYYSQIVNDFQKGDIAEGYSVSREKKESFPLTVTSAQKNPTAFYLCATTGGRRNSPLHFGNGTRLTVT.

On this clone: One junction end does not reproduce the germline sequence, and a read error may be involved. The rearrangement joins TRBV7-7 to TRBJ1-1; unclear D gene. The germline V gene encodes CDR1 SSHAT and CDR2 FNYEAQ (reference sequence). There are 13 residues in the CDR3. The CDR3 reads CASSLTVNTEAFF. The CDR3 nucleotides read TGTGCTAGCAGCTTAACGGTGAACACTGAAGCTTTCTTT.

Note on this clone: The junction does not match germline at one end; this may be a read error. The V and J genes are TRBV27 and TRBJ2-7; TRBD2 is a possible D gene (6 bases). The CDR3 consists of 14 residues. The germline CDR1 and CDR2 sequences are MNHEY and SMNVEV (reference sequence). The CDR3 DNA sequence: TGTGCCAGCACTCCGGTAGCGGATTCTTACGTGCAGTACTTC. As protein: CASTPVADSYVQYF.

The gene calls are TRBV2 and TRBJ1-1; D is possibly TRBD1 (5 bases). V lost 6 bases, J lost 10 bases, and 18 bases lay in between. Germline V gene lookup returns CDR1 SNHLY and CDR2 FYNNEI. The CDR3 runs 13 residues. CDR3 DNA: TGTGCCAGCAGCGTGACAGCTTATCTCGGAGCTTTCTTT. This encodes CASSVTAYLGAFF.

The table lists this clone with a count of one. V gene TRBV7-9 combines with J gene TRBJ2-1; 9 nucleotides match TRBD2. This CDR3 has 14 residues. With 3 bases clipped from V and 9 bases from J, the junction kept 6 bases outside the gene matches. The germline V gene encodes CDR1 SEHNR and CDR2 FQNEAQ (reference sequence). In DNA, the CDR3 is TGTGCCAGCAGCTTCGGGGCGGGAGGGTCTGAGCAGTTCTTC. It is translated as CASSFGAGGSEQFF.

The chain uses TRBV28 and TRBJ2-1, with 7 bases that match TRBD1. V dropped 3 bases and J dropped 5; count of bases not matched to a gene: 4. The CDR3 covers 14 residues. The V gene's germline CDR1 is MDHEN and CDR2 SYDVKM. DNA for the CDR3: TGTGCCAGCAGTTTGAGGGACAGCCACAATGAGCAGTTCTTC. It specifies CASSLRDSHNEQFF.